This T cell receptor beta chain comes out of a study of blood T cell repertoires in COVID-19. On the study more broadly: T cells, B-cell-depleted T cells, or PBMCs provided the cDNA or gDNA that served as material.

Sequenced by immunoSEQ multiplex PCR; TCRdb stores in-frame clones only, minus some. The table includes almost 200,000 clones, around 81% detected once. CDR1 is LGHNA and CDR2 is YSLEER in the germline V gene. The CDR3 consists of 13 residues. Trimming removed 1 base from V and 4 bases from J, with 7 bases in between. It was during active infection that Seattle patients were enrolled and then longitudinally followed. Sequencing used peripheral blood. This receptor was obtained from a man aged 60-69 years with COVID-19, enrolled during active disease. The chain is built from TRBV4-3 and TRBJ1-1; D gene uncertain. Here the CDR3 DNA reads TGCGCCAGCAGCCAAGCTCCGGGCACTGAAGCTTTCTTT. Residues: CASSQAPGTEAFF.